This T cell receptor beta chain was recorded in a study of T cells in localized non-small cell lung cancer. The method was immunoSEQ multiplex PCR; TCRdb's version includes in-frame clones alone and lacks a portion of them. The sample lists more than 70,000 clones, 70% to 90% occurring once. V gave up 2 bases and J gave up 5 bases, with 11 bases separating them. CDR1 is SGHRS, CDR2 YFSETQ, per germline. The CDR3 loop spans 14 amino acids. The rearrangement links TRBV5-1 to TRBJ1-5; D uncertain. The source is a man aged 40-75 years with stage I lung adenocarcinoma. This material consisted of peripheral blood, taken before any cancer treatment. CDR3 nucleotides: TGCGCCAGCAGCTTTACCCCGGGCGATCAGCCCCAGCATTTT. Protein product: CASSFTPGDQPQHF.